This T cell receptor (beta chain) stems from a study of blood T cell repertoires in COVID-19. Across the study: Specimens from acute and convalescent COVID-19 originated in the United States, Italy and Spain.

CDR1 is SGHNT and CDR2 is YYREEE in the germline V gene (reference sequence). V was shortened by 2 bases and J by 0 bases, with 15 bases between the two germline ends. The CDR3 contains 18 residues. Study processing details: Estimated nucleated cell counts came from reference gene primer amplification. Sequenced by immunoSEQ multiplex PCR; TCRdb stores in-frame clones only, minus some. The V and J calls and clone size come from that table; D and trimming were worked out from the DNA. The sample comprises about 66,000 clones, around nine tenths of which are singletons, and about 1.3% rests with the top ten.

The source material was peripheral blood. The source of this sequence is a man aged 55 to 69 with acute or convalescent COVID-19. V and J are TRBV5-4 and TRBJ1-6; the D is unclear. The CDR3 spells CASSLGPRGSSYNSPLHF. CDR3 bases: TGTGCCAGCAGCTTAGGCCCTCGGGGAAGCTCCTATAATTCACCCCTCCACTTT.